This T cell receptor beta chain was captured in a study of CD8 T cells in ankylosing spondylitis. Notes on the study in general: Seemingly distinctive of ankylosing spondylitis blood was a TCR beta motif formed by eight highly homologous variants.

The germline gives CDR1 MNHEY, CDR2 SVGEGT. The CDR3 sequence is 18 residues long. Germline trimming cut 4 bases from V and 4 bases from J; bases unmatched to any gene: 9. This clonotype occurred a few times. The antigen is unknown. MiXCR, applied by TCRdb to the 5' RACE reads, yields one record per CDR3 protein. The table has 130,000 or so distinct CDR3 sequences, over 15% seen once. The V and J genes are TRBV6-2 or TRBV6-3 and TRBJ2-1; 14 bases are a match to TRBD2. Sequences were obtained from blood, either unsorted or a sorted T cell fraction (not recorded which). The TCR sequence derives from a male donor with ankylosing spondylitis. The DNA for the CDR3 is TGTGCCAGCAGTTCCCGACTAGCGGGAGGGCCGCGGTACAATGAGCAGTTCTTC. Amino acids: CASSSRLAGGPRYNEQFF.